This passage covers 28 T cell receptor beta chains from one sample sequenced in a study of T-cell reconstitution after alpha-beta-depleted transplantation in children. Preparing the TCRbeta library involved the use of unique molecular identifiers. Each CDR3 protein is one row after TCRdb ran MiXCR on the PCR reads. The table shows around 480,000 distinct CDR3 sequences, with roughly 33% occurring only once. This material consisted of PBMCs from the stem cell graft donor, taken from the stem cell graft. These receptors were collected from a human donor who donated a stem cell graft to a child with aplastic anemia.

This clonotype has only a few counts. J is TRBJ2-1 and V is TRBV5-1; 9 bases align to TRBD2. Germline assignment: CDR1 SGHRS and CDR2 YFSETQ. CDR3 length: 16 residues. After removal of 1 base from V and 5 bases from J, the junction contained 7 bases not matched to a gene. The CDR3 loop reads CASSLRPSGTDNEQFF. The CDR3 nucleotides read TGCGCCAGCAGCTTGCGCCCTAGCGGGACCGACAATGAGCAGTTCTTC.

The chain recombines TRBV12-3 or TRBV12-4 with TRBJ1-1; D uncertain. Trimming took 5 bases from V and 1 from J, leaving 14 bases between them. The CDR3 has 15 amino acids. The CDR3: CASSPRPGRNTEAFF. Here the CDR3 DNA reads TGTGCCAGCAGTCCCCGACCGGGTAGGAACACTGAAGCTTTCTTT.

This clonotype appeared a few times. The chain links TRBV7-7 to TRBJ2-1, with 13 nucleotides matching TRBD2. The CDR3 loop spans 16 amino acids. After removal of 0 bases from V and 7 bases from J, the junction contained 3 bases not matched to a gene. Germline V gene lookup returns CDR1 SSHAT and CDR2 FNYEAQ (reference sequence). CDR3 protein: CASSLAWTSGRNEQFF. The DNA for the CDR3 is TGTGCCAGCAGCTTAGCGTGGACTAGCGGGAGAAATGAGCAGTTCTTC. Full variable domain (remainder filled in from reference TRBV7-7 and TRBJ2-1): GAGVSQSPRYKVTKRGQDVTLRCDPISSHATLYWYQQALGQGPEFLTYFNYEAQPDKSGLPSDRFSAERPEGSISTLTIQRTEQRDSAMYRCASSLAWTSGRNEQFFGPGTRLTVL.

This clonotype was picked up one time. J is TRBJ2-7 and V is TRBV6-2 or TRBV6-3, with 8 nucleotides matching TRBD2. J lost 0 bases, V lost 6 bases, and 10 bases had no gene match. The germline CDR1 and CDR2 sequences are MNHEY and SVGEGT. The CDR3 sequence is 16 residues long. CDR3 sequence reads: CASSRVLAGISYEQYF. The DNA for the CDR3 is TGTGCCAGCAGCCGTGTATTAGCGGGGATCTCCTACGAGCAGTACTTC.

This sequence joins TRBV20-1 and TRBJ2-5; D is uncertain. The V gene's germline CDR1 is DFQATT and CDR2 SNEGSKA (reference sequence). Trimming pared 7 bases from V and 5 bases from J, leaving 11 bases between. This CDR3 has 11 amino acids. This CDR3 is CSGRRSETQYF. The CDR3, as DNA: TGCAGTGGCCGCAGGAGCGAGACCCAGTACTTC.

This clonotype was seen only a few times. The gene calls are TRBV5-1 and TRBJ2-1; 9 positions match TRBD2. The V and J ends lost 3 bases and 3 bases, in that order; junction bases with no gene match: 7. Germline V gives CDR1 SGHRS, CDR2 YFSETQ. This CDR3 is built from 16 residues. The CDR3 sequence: CASSWGRLAVYNEQFF. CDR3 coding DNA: TGCGCCAGCAGCTGGGGGAGACTAGCGGTCTACAATGAGCAGTTCTTC.

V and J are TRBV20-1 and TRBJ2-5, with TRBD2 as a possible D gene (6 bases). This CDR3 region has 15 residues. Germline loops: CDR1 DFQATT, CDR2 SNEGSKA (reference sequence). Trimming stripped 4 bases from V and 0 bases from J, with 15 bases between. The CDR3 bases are TGCAGTGCTAACGGGAGTCCGGCGTACCAAGAGACCCAGTACTTC. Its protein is CSANGSPAYQETQYF.

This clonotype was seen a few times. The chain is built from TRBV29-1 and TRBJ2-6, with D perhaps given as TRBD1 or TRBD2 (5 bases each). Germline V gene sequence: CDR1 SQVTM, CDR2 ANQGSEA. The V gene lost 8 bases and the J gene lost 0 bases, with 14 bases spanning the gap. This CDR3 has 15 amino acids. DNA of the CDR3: TGCAGCACGACCGGGACGGTCTCTGGGGCCAACGTCCTGACTTTC. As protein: CSTTGTVSGANVLTF.

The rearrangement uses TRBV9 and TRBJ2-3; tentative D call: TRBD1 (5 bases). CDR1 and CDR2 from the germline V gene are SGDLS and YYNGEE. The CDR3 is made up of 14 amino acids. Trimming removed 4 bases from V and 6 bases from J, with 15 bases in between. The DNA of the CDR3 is TGTGCCAGCAGCCCAGGGCCTTTGGGGGATACGCAGTATTTT. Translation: CASSPGPLGDTQYF.

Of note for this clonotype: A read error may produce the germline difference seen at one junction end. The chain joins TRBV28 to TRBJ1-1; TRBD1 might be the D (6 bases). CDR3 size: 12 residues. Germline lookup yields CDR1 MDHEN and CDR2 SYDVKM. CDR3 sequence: CAGRGSGSEAFF. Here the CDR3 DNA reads TGTGCCGGCAGGGGCTCCGGGAGTGAAGCTTTCTTT.

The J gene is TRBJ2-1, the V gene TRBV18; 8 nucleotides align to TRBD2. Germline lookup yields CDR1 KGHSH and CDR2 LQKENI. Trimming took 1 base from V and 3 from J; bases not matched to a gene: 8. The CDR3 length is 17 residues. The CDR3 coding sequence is TGTGCCAGCTCACCACTGCCGGGAGGGGAGGTCTACAATGAGCAGTTCTTC. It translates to CASSPLPGGEVYNEQFF.

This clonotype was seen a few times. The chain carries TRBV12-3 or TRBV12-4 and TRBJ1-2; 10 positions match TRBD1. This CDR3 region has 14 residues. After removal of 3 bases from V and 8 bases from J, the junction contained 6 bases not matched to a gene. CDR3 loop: CASSLVDRGPGYTF. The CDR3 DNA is TGTGCCAGCAGTTTGGTCGACAGGGGGCCCGGCTACACCTTC.

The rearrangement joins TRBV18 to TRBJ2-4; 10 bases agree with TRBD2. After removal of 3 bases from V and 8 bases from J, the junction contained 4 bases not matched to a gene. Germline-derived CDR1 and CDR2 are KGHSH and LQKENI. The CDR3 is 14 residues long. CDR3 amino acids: CASSPGTSADIQYF. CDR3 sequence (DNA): TGTGCCAGCTCACCCGGGACTAGCGCGGACATTCAGTACTTC.

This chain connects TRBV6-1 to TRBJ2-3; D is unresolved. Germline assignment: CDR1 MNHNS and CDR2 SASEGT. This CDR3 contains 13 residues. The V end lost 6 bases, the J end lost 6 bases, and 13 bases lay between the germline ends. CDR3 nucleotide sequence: TGTGCCAGCAGAGGTGAGGTCGTGGATACGCAGTATTTT. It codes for CASRGEVVDTQYF.

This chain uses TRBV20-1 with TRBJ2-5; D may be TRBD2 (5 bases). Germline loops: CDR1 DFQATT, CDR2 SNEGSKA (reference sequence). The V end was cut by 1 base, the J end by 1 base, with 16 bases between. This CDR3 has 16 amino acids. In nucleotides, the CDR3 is TGCAGTGCTAGAGCCCTCTCCTCGGGGATCCAAGAGACCCAGTACTTC. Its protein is CSARALSSGIQETQYF.

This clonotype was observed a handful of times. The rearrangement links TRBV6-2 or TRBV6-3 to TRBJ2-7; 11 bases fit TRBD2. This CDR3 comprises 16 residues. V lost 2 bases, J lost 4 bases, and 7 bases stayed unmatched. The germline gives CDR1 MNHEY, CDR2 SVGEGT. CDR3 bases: TGTGCCAGCAGTTACCTGGGACTAGCGGTGGAGTACGAGCAGTACTTC. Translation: CASSYLGLAVEYEQYF.

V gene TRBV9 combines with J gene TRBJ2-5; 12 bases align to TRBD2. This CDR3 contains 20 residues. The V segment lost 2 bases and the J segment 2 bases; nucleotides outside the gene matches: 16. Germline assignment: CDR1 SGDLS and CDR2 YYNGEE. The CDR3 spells CASSVTTSGGFGGDQETQYF. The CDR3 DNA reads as TGTGCCAGCAGCGTTACGACTAGCGGGGGCTTTGGTGGGGATCAAGAGACCCAGTACTTC.

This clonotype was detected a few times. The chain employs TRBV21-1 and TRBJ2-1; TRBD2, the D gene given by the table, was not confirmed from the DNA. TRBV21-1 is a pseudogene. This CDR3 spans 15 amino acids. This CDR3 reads CARGLFSGTYNEQFF. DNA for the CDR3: TGTGCCAGGGGTTTATTTAGCGGGACCTACAATGAGCAGTTCTTC.

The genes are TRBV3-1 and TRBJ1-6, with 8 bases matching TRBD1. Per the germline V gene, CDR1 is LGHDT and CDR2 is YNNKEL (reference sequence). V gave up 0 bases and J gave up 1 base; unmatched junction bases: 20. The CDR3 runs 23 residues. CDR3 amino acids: CASSQDWPLDRDLVGSYNSPLHF. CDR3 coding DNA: TGTGCCAGCAGCCAAGACTGGCCCCTGGACAGGGATCTGGTTGGGTCCTATAATTCACCCCTCCACTTT.

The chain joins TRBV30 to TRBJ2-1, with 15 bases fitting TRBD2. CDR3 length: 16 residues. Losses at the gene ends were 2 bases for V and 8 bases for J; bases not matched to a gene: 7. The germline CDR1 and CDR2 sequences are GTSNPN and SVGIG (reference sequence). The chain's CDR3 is CAWSIGTSGRWDEQFF. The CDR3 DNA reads TGTGCCTGGAGTATAGGGACTAGCGGGAGGTGGGATGAGCAGTTCTTC.

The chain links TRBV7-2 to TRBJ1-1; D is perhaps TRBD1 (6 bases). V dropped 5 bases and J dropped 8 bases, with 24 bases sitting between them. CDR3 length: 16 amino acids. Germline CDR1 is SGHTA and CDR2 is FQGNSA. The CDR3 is CASSHSGRGGSVEAFF. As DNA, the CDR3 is TGTGCCAGCAGCCATTCGGGCAGGGGAGGTTCGGTAGAAGCTTTCTTT.

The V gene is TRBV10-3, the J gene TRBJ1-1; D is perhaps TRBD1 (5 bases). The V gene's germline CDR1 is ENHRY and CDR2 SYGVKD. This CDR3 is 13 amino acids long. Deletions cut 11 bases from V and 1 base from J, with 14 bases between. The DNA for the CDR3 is TGTGCCGTCAAAACTGGGGGGAACACTGAAGCTTTCTTT. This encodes CAVKTGGNTEAFF.

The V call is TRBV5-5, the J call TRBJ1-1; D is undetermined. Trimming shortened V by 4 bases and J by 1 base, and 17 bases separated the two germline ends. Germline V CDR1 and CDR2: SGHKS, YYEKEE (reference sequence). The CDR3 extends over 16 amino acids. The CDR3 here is CASSTEFPTGNTEAFF. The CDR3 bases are TGTGCCAGCAGCACCGAATTCCCGACGGGGAACACTGAAGCTTTCTTT.

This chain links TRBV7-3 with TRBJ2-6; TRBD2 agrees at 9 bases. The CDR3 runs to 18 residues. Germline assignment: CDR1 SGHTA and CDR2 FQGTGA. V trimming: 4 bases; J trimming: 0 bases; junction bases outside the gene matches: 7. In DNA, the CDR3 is TGTGCCAGCAGCTCCTGGACTAGCGCCAGCTCTGGGGCCAACGTCCTGACTTTC. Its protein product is CASSSWTSASSGANVLTF.

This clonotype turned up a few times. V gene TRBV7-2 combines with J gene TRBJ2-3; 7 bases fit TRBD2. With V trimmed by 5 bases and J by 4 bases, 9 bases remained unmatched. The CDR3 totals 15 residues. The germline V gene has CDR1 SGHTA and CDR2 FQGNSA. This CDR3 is CASSRWREFADTQYF. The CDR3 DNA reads TGTGCCAGCAGCCGCTGGCGGGAGTTCGCAGATACGCAGTATTTT.

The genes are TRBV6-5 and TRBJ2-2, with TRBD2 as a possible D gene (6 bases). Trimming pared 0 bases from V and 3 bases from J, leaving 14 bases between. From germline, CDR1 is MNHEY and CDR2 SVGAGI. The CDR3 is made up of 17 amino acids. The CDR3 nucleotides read TGTGCCAGCAGTTACTCGATCCCTAGCGAATACACCGGGGAGCTGTTTTTT. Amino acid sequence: CASSYSIPSEYTGELFF.

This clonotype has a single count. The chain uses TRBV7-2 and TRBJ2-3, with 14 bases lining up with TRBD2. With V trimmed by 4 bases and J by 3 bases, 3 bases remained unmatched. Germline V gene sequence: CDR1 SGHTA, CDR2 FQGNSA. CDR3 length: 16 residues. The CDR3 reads CASSWGLAGVTDTQYF. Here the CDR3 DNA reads TGTGCCAGCAGCTGGGGACTAGCGGGAGTGACAGATACGCAGTATTTT.

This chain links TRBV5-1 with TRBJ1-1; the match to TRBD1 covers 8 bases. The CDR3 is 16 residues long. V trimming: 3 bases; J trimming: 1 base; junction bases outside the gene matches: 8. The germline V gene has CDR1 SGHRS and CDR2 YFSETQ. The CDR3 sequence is CASSSGQGTRNTEAFF. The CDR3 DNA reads TGCGCCAGCAGCTCCGGACAGGGCACGAGGAACACTGAAGCTTTCTTT.